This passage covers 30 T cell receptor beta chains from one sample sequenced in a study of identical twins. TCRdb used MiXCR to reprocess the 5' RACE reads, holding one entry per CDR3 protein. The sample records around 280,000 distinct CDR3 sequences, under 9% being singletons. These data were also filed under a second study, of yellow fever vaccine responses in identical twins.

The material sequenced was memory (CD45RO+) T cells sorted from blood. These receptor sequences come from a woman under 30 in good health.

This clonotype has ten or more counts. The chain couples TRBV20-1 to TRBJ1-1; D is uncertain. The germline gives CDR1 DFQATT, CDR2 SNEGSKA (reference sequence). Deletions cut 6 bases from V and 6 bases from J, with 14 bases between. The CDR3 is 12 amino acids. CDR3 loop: CSAGSTMAEAFF. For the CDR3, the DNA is TGCAGTGCGGGTAGCACAATGGCTGAAGCTTTCTTT.

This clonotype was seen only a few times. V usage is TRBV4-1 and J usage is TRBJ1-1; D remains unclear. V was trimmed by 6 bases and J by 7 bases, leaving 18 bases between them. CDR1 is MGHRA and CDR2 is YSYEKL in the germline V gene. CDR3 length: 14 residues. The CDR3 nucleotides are TGCGCCAGCAGAAACCGGGCGCCACCCGGTGAAGCTTTCTTT. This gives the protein CASRNRAPPGEAFF.

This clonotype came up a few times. For the CDR3, the DNA is TGCGCCAGCAGCCGGTCGGGGGACGCCACAGATACGCAGTATTTT. Amino acid sequence: CASSRSGDATDTQYF. V is TRBV5-1 and J is TRBJ2-3, with a weak D call TRBD2 (6 bases). The V gene's germline CDR1 is SGHRS and CDR2 YFSETQ. Trimming took 4 bases from V and 2 from J, leaving 14 bases between them. The CDR3 runs to 15 residues.

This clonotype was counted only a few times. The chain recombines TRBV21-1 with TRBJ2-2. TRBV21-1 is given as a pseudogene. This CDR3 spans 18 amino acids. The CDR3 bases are TGTGCCAGCAGCAAACATCACGCGTCCTCAGGAAACACCGGGGAGCTGTTTTTT. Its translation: CASSKHHASSGNTGELFF.

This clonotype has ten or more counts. The CDR3 sequence is CASSSSGGDYNEQFF. The CDR3 nucleotides are TGCGCCAGCAGCTCTAGCGGGGGAGATTACAATGAGCAGTTCTTC. The genes are TRBV5-1 and TRBJ2-1; 10 bases map to TRBD2. CDR3 length equals 15 residues. Trimming at V came to 3 bases and at J to 4 bases, leaving 4 bases not matched to a gene. The germline V gene has CDR1 SGHRS and CDR2 YFSETQ.

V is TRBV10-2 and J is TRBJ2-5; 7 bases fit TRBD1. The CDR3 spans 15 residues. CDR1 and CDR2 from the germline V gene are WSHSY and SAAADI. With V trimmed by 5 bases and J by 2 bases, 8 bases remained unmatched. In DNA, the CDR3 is TGCGCCAGCAGTCGCTCCGGGACAGTTCAAGAGACCCAGTACTTC. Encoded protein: CASSRSGTVQETQYF.

CDR3 coding DNA: TGCAGTGCTAGATGGGACAGACCAACCTCCCTCCAGCCCCAGCATTTT. As protein: CSARWDRPTSLQPQHF. V usage is TRBV20-1 and J usage is TRBJ1-5, with 7 bases matching TRBD1. CDR1 is DFQATT, CDR2 SNEGSKA, per germline (reference sequence). The CDR3 loop spans 16 amino acids. J lost 7 bases, V lost 2 bases, and 14 bases had no gene match.

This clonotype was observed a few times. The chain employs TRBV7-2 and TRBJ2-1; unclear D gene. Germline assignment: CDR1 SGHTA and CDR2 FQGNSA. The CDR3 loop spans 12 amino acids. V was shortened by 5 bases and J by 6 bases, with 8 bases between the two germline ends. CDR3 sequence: CASSDKANEQFF. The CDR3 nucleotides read TGTGCCAGCAGCGACAAAGCCAATGAGCAGTTCTTC. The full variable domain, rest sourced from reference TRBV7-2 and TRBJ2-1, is GAGVSQSPSNKVTEKGKDVELRCDPISGHTALYWYRQSLGQGLEFLIYFQGNSAPDKSGLPSDRFSAERTGGSVSTLTIQRTQQEDSAVYLCASSDKANEQFFGPGTRLTVL.

The CDR3 DNA reads TGTGCCAGCAGCCCCAGGGCGGGCTTCACCTACGAGCAGTACTTC. Protein sequence: CASSPRAGFTYEQYF. The chain links TRBV7-9 to TRBJ2-7; D possibly uses TRBD1 or TRBD2 (5 bases each). Trimming shortened V by 5 bases and J by 2 bases, and 16 bases separated the two germline ends. The CDR3 has 15 amino acids. The germline gives CDR1 SEHNR, CDR2 FQNEAQ (reference sequence).

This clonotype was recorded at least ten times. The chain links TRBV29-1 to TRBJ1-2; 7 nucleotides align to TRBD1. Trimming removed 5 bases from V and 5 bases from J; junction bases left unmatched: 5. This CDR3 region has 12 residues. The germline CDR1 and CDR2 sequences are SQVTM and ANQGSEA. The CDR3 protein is CSVTDRAYGYTF. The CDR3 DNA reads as TGCAGCGTTACCGACAGGGCGTATGGCTACACCTTC.

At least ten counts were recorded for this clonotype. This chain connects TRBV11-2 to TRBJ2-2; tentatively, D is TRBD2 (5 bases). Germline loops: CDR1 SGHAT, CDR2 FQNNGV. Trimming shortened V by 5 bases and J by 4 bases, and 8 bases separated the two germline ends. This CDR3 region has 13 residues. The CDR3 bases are TGTGCCAGCAGCCCCGGGGTCACCGGGGAGCTGTTTTTT. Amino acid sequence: CASSPGVTGELFF.

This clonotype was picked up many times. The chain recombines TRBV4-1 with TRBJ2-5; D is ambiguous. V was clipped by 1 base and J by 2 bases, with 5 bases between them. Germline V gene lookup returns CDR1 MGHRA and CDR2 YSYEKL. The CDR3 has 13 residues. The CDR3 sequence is CASSQAQQETQYF. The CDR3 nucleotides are TGCGCCAGCAGCCAAGCACAGCAAGAGACCCAGTACTTC.

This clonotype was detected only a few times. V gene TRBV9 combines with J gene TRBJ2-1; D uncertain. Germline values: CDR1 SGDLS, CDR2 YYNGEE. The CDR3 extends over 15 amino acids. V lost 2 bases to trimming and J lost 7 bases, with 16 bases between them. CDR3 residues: CASSVDSWGVNEQFF. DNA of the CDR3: TGTGCCAGCAGCGTCGACTCTTGGGGTGTGAATGAGCAGTTCTTC.

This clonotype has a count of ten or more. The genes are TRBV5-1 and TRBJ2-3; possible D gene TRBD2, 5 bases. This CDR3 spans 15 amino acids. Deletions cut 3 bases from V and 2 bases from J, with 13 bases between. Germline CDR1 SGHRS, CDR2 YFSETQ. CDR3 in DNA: TGCGCCAGCAGCTGGAGCGGAGCTAACACAGATACGCAGTATTTT. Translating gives CASSWSGANTDTQYF.

CDR3 loop: CSVDIRWQGPDTQYF. In DNA, the CDR3 is TGCAGCGTTGACATTCGGTGGCAGGGCCCAGATACGCAGTATTTT. This rearrangement joins TRBV29-1 to TRBJ2-3; D is possibly TRBD1 (5 bases). The V end was cut by 3 bases, the J end by 4 bases, with 17 bases between. The CDR3 extends over 15 amino acids. CDR1 SQVTM and CDR2 ANQGSEA come from the germline V gene.

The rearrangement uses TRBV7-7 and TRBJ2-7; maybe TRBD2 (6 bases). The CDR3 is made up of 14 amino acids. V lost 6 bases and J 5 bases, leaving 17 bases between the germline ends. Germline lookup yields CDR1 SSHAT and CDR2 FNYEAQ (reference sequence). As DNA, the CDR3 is TGTGCCAGCAGTCCGGAGGGGAACTCGAACGAGCAGTACTTC. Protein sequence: CASSPEGNSNEQYF.

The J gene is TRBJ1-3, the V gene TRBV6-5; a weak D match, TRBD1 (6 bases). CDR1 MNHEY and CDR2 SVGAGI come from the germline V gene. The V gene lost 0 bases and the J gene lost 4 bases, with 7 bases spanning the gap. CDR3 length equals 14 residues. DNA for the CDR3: TGTGCCAGCAGTTACTCGAGGGGGGGAAACACCATATATTTT. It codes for CASSYSRGGNTIYF.

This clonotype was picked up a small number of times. CDR3 nucleotides: TGCGCCAGCAGCCCCCGCGATGGGGGGCCGAATGAGCAGTTCTTC. Translation: CASSPRDGGPNEQFF. The V and J genes are TRBV5-1 and TRBJ2-1, with D perhaps assigned TRBD1 or TRBD2 (6 bases each). The CDR3 is 15 residues long. V was clipped by 4 bases and J by 7 bases, with 18 bases between them. CDR1 and CDR2 from the germline V gene are SGHRS and YFSETQ.

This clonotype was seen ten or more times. The CDR3 sequence is CASSLQGYNEQFF. As DNA, the CDR3 is TGCGCCAGCAGCTTACAGGGTTACAATGAGCAGTTCTTC. The J gene is TRBJ2-1, the V gene TRBV5-1; possible D gene TRBD1, 6 bases. Germline CDR1 is SGHRS and CDR2 is YFSETQ. The V end was cut by 2 bases, the J end by 4 bases, with 7 bases between. This CDR3 is built from 13 residues.

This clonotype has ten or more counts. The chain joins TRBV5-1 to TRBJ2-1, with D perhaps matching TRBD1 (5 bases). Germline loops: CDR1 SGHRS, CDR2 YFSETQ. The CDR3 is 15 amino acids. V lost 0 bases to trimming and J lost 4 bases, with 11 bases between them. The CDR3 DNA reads TGCGCCAGCAGCTTGGCCGACAGCTTGTACAATGAGCAGTTCTTC. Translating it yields CASSLADSLYNEQFF.

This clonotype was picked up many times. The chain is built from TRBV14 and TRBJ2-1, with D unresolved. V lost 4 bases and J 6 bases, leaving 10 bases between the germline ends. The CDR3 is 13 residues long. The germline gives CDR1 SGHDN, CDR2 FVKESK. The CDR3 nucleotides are TGTGCCAGCAGCCGGGATTCCGCCAATGAGCAGTTCTTC. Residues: CASSRDSANEQFF.

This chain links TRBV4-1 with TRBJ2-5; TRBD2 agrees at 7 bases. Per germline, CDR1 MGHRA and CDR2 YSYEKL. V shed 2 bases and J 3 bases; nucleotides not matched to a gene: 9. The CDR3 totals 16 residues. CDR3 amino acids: CASSQILSRGEETQYF. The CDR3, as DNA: TGCGCCAGCAGCCAAATCCTCTCACGGGGGGAAGAGACCCAGTACTTC.

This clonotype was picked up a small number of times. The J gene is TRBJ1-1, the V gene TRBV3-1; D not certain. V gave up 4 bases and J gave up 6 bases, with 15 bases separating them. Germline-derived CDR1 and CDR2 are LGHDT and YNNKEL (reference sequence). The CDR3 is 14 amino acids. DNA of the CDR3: TGTGCCAGCAGCCCGTTGGAGGGTAAGTCTGAAGCTTTCTTT. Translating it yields CASSPLEGKSEAFF.

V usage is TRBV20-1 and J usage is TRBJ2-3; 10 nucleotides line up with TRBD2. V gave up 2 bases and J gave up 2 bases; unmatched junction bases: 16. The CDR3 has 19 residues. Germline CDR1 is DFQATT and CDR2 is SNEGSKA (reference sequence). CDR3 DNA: TGCAGTGCTAGAACCGGGGCCAACCCTAGCGGGAGACCCACAGATACGCAGTATTTT. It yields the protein CSARTGANPSGRPTDTQYF.

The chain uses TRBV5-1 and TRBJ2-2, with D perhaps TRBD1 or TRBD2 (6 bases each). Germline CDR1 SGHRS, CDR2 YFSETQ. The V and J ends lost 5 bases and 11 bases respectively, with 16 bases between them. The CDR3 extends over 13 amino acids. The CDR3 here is CASRTGAHLELFF. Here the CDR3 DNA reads TGCGCCAGCAGAACGGGGGCCCACCTTGAGCTGTTTTTT. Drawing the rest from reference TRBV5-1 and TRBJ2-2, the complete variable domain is KAGVTQTPRYLIKTRGQQVTLSCSPISGHRSVSWYQQTPGQGLQFLFEYFSETQRNKGNFPGRFSGRQFSNSRSEMNVSTLELGDSALYLCASRTGAHLELFFGEGSRLTVL.

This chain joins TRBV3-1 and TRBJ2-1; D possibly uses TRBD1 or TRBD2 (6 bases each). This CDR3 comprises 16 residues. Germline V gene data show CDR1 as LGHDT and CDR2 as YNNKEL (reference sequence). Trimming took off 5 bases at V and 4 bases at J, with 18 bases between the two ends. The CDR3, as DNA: TGTGCCAGCAGCTCATCAGTTGGGGGGCGGTACAATGAGCAGTTCTTC. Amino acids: CASSSSVGGRYNEQFF.

The CDR3 reads CASTGTGGNTIYF. The CDR3 nucleotides are TGTGCCAGCACCGGGACAGGCGGAAACACCATATATTTT. The chain couples TRBV6-1 to TRBJ1-3; 8 positions match TRBD1. CDR1 is MNHNS and CDR2 is SASEGT in the germline V gene. The ends lost 7 bases at V and 4 bases at J; junction bases unmatched: 3. This CDR3 has 13 residues.

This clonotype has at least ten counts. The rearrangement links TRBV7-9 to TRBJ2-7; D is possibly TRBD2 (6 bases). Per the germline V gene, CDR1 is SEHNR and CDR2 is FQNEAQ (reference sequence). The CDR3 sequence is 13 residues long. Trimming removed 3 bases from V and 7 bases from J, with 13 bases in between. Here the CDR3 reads CASSFGGSGEQYV. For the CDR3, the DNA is TGTGCCAGCAGCTTTGGGGGGTCAGGAGAGCAGTACGTC.

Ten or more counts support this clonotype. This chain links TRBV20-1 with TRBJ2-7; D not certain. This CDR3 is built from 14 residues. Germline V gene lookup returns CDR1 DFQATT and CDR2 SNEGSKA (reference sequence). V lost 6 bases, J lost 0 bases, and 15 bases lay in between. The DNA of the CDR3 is TGCAGTGCGAGTGGACCTTACAGCTCCTACGAGCAGTACTTC. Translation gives CSASGPYSSYEQYF.

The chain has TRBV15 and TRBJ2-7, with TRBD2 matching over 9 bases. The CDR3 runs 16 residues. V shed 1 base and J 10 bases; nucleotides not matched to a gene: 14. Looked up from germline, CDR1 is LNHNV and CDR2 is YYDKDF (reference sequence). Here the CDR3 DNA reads TGTGCCACCAGCAGAGGGGGGGCTAGCGGGGCCCCTGAACAGTACGTC. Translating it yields CATSRGGASGAPEQYV.